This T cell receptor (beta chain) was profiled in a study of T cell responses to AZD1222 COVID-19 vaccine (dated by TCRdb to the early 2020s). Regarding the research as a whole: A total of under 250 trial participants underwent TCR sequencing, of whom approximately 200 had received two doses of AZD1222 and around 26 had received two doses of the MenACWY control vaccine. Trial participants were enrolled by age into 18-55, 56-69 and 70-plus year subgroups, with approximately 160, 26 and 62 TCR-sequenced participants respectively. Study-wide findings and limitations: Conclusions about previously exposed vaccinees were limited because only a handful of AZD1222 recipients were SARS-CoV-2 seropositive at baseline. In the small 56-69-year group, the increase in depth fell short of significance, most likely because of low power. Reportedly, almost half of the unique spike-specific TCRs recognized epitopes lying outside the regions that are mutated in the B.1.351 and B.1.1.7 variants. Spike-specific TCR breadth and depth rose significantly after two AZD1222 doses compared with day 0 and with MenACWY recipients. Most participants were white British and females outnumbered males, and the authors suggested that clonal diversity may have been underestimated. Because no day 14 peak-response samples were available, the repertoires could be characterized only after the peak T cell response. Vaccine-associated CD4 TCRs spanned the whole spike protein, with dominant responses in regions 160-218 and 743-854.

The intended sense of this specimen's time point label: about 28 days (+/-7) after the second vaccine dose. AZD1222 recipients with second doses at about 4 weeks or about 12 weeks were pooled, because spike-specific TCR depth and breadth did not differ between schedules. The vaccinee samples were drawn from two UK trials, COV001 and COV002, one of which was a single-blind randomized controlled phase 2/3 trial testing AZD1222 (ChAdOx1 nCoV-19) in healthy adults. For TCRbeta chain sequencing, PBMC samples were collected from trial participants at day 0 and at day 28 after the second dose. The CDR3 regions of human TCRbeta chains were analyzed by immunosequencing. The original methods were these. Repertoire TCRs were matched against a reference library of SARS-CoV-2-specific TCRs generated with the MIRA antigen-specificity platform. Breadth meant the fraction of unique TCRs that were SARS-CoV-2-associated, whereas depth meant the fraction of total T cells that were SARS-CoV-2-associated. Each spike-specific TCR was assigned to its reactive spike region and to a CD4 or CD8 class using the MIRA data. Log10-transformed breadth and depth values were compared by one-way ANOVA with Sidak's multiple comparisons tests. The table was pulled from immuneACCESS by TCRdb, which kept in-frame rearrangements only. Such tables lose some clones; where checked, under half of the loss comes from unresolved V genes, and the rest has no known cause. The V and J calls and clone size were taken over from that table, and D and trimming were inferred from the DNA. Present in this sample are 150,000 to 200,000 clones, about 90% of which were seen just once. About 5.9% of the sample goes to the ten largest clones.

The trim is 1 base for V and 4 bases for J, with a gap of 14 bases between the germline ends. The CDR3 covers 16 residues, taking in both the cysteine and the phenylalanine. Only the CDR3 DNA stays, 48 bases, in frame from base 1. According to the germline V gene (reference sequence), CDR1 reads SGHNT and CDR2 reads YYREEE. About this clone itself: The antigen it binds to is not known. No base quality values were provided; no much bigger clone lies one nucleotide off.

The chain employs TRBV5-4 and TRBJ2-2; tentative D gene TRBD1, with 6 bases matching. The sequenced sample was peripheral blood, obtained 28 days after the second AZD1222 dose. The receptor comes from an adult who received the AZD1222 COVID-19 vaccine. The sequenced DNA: TGTGCCAGCAGCTTGCAGGGGCCCCAGGGCACCGGGGAGCTGTTTTTT. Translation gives CASSLQGPQGTGELFF. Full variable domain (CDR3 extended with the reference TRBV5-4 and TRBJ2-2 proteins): ETGVTQSPTHLIKTRGQQVTLRCSSQSGHNTVSWYQQALGQGPQFIFQYYREEENGRGNFPPRFSGLQFPNYSSELNVNALELDDSALYLCASSLQGPQGTGELFFGEGSRLTVL.